This TCR beta chain stems from a study of blood T cell repertoires in COVID-19. Those who participated ranged in age from roughly 18 to 100 years and resided in approximately 26 US areas. Recovered Cohort 3 donors showed two negative PCRs, clearance, or symptom resolution. This clone has just one count. Assay: immunoSEQ multiplex PCR; the TCRdb copy retains only in-frame clones and omits some. The data contain 250,000 to 300,000 clones, about 90% of them singletons. Germline V gene data show CDR1 as GTSNPN and CDR2 as SVGIG (reference sequence). This CDR3 comprises 12 residues. Deletions cut 4 bases from V and 8 bases from J, with 14 bases between.

Sequencing was done on a sample of PBMCs or T cells enriched from blood (not recorded which). This rearrangement joins TRBV30 to TRBJ1-1; D is ambiguous. The clonotype originates from a woman aged 60-75 years who had recovered from COVID-19. The CDR3 region is CAWMPWAPEAFF. The DNA of the CDR3 is TGTGCCTGGATGCCTTGGGCTCCGGAAGCTTTCTTT.